This TCR beta chain was profiled in a study of T cell responses to AZD1222 COVID-19 vaccine (dated by TCRdb to the early 2020s). For context, the study as a whole: A total of under 250 trial participants underwent TCR sequencing, of whom more than 200 had received two doses of AZD1222 and about 25 had received two doses of the MenACWY control vaccine. Trial participants were enrolled by age into subgroups of 18-55, 56-69 and 70-plus years, and 148, 28 and 57 TCR-sequenced participants, respectively, were included in these subgroups. Broader findings and caveats from the paper: Because no day 14 peak-response samples were available, repertoires were characterized only after the peak T cell response. Most participants were white British and females outnumbered males, and the authors suggested that clonal diversity may have been underestimated. The whole spike protein was spanned by vaccine-associated CD4 TCRs, and dominant responses were seen in regions 160-218 and 743-854. The 56-69-year group was small, and its depth increase did not reach significance, likely because of low power. After two AZD1222 doses, spike-specific TCR breadth and depth were significantly higher than at day 0 and than in MenACWY recipients. Nearly half of unique spike-specific TCRs reportedly recognized epitopes outside regions mutated in the B.1.351 and B.1.1.7 variants. Only five or six AZD1222 recipients were SARS-CoV-2 seropositive at baseline, limiting conclusions about previously exposed vaccinees.

The CDR3 regions of human TCRbeta chains were analyzed by immunosequencing. Regarding the original processing steps: TCRs in the repertoires were matched against a reference library of SARS-CoV-2-specific TCRs that had been generated with the MIRA antigen-specificity platform. Breadth was defined as the fraction of unique TCRs that were SARS-CoV-2-associated, and depth was defined as the fraction of total T cells that were SARS-CoV-2-associated. Using the MIRA data, each spike-specific TCR was mapped to the spike region that the TCR reacts to and placed in a CD4 or CD8 class. Log10-transformed breadth and depth values were compared by one-way ANOVA with Sidak's multiple comparisons tests. The clones in this table, taken by TCRdb from immuneACCESS, are in-frame only. Not every clone is retained; where verified, under half of the shortfall comes from an unresolved V gene, and the cause of the rest is unknown. That table furnishes V, J and clone size, whereas the DNA furnished D and trimming. The sample table lists 180,000 or so clones, around 93% of them with a count of one. The ten largest clonotypes hold around 0.93% of the sample.

This clone was picked up one time. No antigen is known for it. The sample holds no much larger clone one base away, and base qualities are not on file. This sample's time point label indicates: about 28 days (+/-7) after the second vaccine dose. The treatment or condition label on this specimen signifies: meningococcal conjugate vaccine given as trial control. The vaccinee samples were drawn from two UK trials, COV001 and COV002, one of which was a single-blind randomized controlled phase 2/3 trial testing AZD1222 (ChAdOx1 nCoV-19) in healthy adults. Trial participant PBMC samples were collected at day 0 and day 28 after the second dose for TCRbeta chain sequencing. The sequence derives from an adult who received the MenACWY meningococcal vaccine as a control. Specimen: peripheral blood, collected 28 days after the second dose of the MenACWY control vaccine.

The sequenced DNA: TGTGCCAGTAGTGAGATCAGGGGTGGGGCCAACGTCCTGACTTTC. Protein translation: CASSEIRGGANVLTF. The chain was built from TRBV19 and TRBJ2-6; tentative D gene TRBD1, with 6 bases matching. The germline V gene (reference sequence) provides CDR1 LNHDA and CDR2 SQIVND. The CDR3 starts with the cysteine, ends with the phenylalanine, and has 15 residues. The sequence is cut down to CDR3 DNA, 45 bases in frame from base 1. V gives up 5 bases and J gives up 3 bases, and the segment between their germline ends measures 11 bases.